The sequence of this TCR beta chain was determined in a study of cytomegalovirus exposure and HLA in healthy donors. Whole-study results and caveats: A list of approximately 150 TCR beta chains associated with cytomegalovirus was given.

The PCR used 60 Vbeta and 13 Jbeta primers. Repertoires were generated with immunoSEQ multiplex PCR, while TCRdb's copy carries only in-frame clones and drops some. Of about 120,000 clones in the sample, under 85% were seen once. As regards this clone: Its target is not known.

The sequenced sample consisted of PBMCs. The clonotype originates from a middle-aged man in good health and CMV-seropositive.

The CDR3 reads CASSQDRTGYSGNTIYF. The DNA for the CDR3 is TGCGCCAGCAGCCAAGATCGGACAGGCTACTCTGGAAACACCATATATTTT. The V gene is TRBV4-1, the J gene TRBJ1-3; 7 bases match TRBD1. The CDR3 is 17 amino acids. The germline V gene encodes CDR1 MGHRA and CDR2 YSYEKL. With V trimmed by 0 bases and J by 0 bases, 5 bases remained unmatched.